These T cell receptor beta chains were read from a single sample in a study of early T cells in non-severe SARS-CoV-2 infection. One entry per CDR3 protein results from TCRdb running MiXCR on the 5' RACE reads. The sample records tens of thousands of distinct CDR3 sequences, about 6.5% being singletons. Sequencing was performed on whole blood, taken at baseline. These receptors came from an adult who was a healthcare worker with PCR-confirmed SARS-CoV-2 infection or an uninfected control (not recorded which). The CDR3 runs from the conserved cysteine through the conserved F or W. The order of the fields is D gene, clone size, J gene, V gene, CDR3 DNA, CDR3 protein. D genes are given only for firm matches. The size of a clone is reported for some rows only, either as once, few or many, or as a class for expanded clones.

TRBD2 many TRBJ2-1 TRBV4-3 TGCGCCAGCAGCCTCATAGCGGGGGCATTCTACAATGAGCAGTTCTTC CASSLIAGAFYNEQFF
. many TRBJ2-2 TRBV7-9 TGTGCCAGCAGCTTAGTCACGACCGGGGAGCTGTTTTTT CASSLVTTGELFF
. few TRBJ2-5 TRBV5-4 TGTGCCAGCAGCTTTTTCCATACCACGGGGGAGACCCAGTACTTC CASSFFHTTGETQYF
. few TRBJ2-7 TRBV12-3/TRBV12-4 TGTGCCAGCAGTCCTCCAAGAGGGGACCCAGGGGCGGTCACCTACGAGCAGTACTTC CASSPPRGDPGAVTYEQYF
TRBD1 many TRBJ2-1 TRBV12-3/TRBV12-4 TGTGCCAGCAGCCAGTTCAGGGGGTCCTACAATGAGCAGTTCTTC CASSQFRGSYNEQFF
TRBD1 many TRBJ2-2 TRBV7-2 TGTGCCAGCAGCATCGGACAGGACACCGGGGAGCTGTTTTTT CASSIGQDTGELFF
. many TRBJ1-1 TRBV6-6 TGTGCCAGCAGTCACCTAAACACTGAAGCTTTCTTT CASSHLNTEAFF
TRBD2 . TRBJ2-7 TRBV20-1 TGCAGTGCGCCAACTAGCGGGCTCTCCTACGAGCAGTACTTC CSAPTSGLSYEQYF
. many TRBJ1-1 TRBV7-6 TGTGCCAGCAGCTTATCAAGTAACACTGAAGCTTTCTTT CASSLSSNTEAFF
. few TRBJ1-6 TRBV7-2 TGTGCCAGCAGCTTAACGACGAGGGGACAATCACCCCTCCACTTT CASSLTTRGQSPLHF
. many TRBJ2-4 TRBV6-2/TRBV6-3 TGTGCCAGCAGTTACGGGGGGGGCCTCCGAAACATTCAGTACTTC CASSYGGGLRNIQYF
. . TRBJ1-4 TRBV4-3 TGCGCCAGCAGCCAATGGACAACTAATGAAAAACTGTTTTTT CASSQWTTNEKLFF
. . TRBJ1-4 TRBV11-2 TGTGCCAGCAGCTTCTTCCAGGGGCGCGGTGAAAAACTGTTTTTT CASSFFQGRGEKLFF
. many TRBJ2-1 TRBV6-6 TGTGCCAGCAGTCATGACAGGTACAATGAGCAGTTCTTC CASSHDRYNEQFF
TRBD2 . TRBJ2-2 TRBV2 TGTGCCAGCAGTAGCCAGCGGGGGGGCCCCGGGGAGCTGTTTTTT CASSSQRGGPGELFF
. . TRBJ1-6 TRBV28 TGTGCCAGCAGTTTGTTCAGGAAAAATTCACCCCTCCACTTT CASSLFRKNSPLHF
TRBD2 few TRBJ2-1 TRBV15 TGTGCCACCAGCAGGAGACTAGCGGGGGGGCCCGATGAGCAGTTCTTC CATSRRLAGGPDEQFF
TRBD1 many TRBJ2-3 TRBV24-1 TGTGCCACCAGCGCCGGGACAGGGGTCATTGATACGCAGTATTTT CATSAGTGVIDTQYF
. . TRBJ1-1 TRBV7-2 TGTGCCAGCAGCTTAGAAGGACAGATCAAGAACACTGAAGCTTTCTTT CASSLEGQIKNTEAFF
. few TRBJ1-2 TRBV7-2 TGTGCCAGCAGCATGAACTATGGCTACACCTTC CASSMNYGYTF
TRBD1 few TRBJ1-1 TRBV10-3 TGTGCCATCAGTACAGGGGTGGAGACTGAAGCTTTCTTT CAISTGVETEAFF
. many TRBJ2-3 TRBV5-1 TGCGCCAGCAGCTTGGCAGGGACTCAAGTCGGGGATACGCAGTATTTT CASSLAGTQVGDTQYF
. . TRBJ2-2 TRBV7-9 TGTGCCAGCAGCTTAGTGGACAGCCCTGGGGGCACCGGGGAGCTGTTTTTT CASSLVDSPGGTGELFF
. few TRBJ2-7 TRBV12-3/TRBV12-4 TGTGCCAGCAGTTTTCTTAGAACCTACGAGCAGTACTTC CASSFLRTYEQYF
. . TRBJ2-7 TRBV11-3 TGTGCCAGCAGCTCCCGGGACACCTACGAGCAGTACTTC CASSSRDTYEQYF
. many TRBJ2-3 TRBV9 TGTGCCAGCAGCTCCCGGGACTGGGCAACAGATACGCAGTATTTT CASSSRDWATDTQYF
. few TRBJ2-3 TRBV7-9 TGTGCCAGCAGCTTAGTCCAAGCAGATACGCAGTATTTT CASSLVQADTQYF
. many TRBJ2-3 TRBV11-2 TGTGCCAGCAGCCTCTCGAGACCTAGCACAGATACGCAGTATTTT CASSLSRPSTDTQYF
. many TRBJ1-1 TRBV7-3 TGTGCCAGCAGCTTAGGAGCGGGGGCCACTGAAGCTTTCTTT CASSLGAGATEAFF
. few TRBJ1-6 TRBV7-9 TGTGCCAGCAGCGTAGAGGGACTCTATAATTCACCCCTCCACTTT CASSVEGLYNSPLHF
. . TRBJ2-3 TRBV29-1 TGCAGCGTTCGAAGGGGGGAAGTCGGCACAGATACGCAGTATTTT CSVRRGEVGTDTQYF
. many TRBJ2-3 TRBV15 TGTGCCACCAGCAGCCCTAGTGTCACCATATTGACAGATACGCAGTATTTT CATSSPSVTILTDTQYF
. many TRBJ1-1 TRBV10-1 TGCGCCAGCAGTGAAGGGAGGGACACTGAAGCTTTCTTT CASSEGRDTEAFF
. many TRBJ2-5 TRBV7-6 TGTGCCAGCAGCTTAGGCCCCCATGACAACCAAGAGACCCAGTACTTC CASSLGPHDNQETQYF
. . TRBJ2-3 TRBV15 TGTGCCACCAGCAGAGATCTTGGGTCGGATACGCAGTATTTT CATSRDLGSDTQYF
TRBD2 . TRBJ2-2 TRBV3-1 TGTGCCAGCAGCCAAGGGCTAGCGGGGATCGGGGAGCTGTTTTTT CASSQGLAGIGELFF
. . TRBJ1-1 TRBV28 TGTGCCAGCAGTTTGGCCAGTGAAGCTTTCTTT CASSLASEAFF
TRBD1 many TRBJ1-1 TRBV12-3/TRBV12-4 TGTGCCAGCAGTCCTAGGACAGGCACGAACACTGAAGCTTTCTTT CASSPRTGTNTEAFF
. many TRBJ1-1 TRBV7-8 TGTGCCAGCAGCATAACAATCACGGGGTCCGGCCGGGGCACTGAAGCTTTCTTT CASSITITGSGRGTEAFF
TRBD1 few TRBJ2-3 TRBV28 TGTGCCAGCAGACCAATCAAACAGGGGCCACCGATAGATACGCAGTATTTT CASRPIKQGPPIDTQYF
. many TRBJ2-5 TRBV9 TGTGCCAGCACCAAGACCGCCGCCGGCGAGACCCAGTACTTC CASTKTAAGETQYF
TRBD2 . TRBJ2-3 TRBV20-1 TGCAGTGCTAGTAGTCCAGCCGGGACTAGCGGGGGGGCCGGTGATACGCAGTATTTT CSASSPAGTSGGAGDTQYF
. few TRBJ1-1 TRBV12-3/TRBV12-4 TGTGCCAGCAGTGAGAACGACGGTGAAGCTTTCTTT CASSENDGEAFF
TRBD2 . TRBJ2-7 TRBV12-3/TRBV12-4 TGTGCCAGCAGTTTTAGGCGGGGGAGGAGCGAGCAGTACTTC CASSFRRGRSEQYF
TRBD1 many TRBJ2-3 TRBV28 TGTGCCAGCAGTCCCGGGACAGTCTTTGGCACAGATACGCAGTATTTT CASSPGTVFGTDTQYF
TRBD1 many TRBJ1-5 TRBV6-6 TGTGCCAGCAGTAACCGGGACAGGGCTCAGCCCCAGCATTTT CASSNRDRAQPQHF
TRBD2 few TRBJ2-2 TRBV20-1 TGCAGTGCAACCTTCCCGGCGGGGGTAGGCGGGGAGCTGTTTTTT CSATFPAGVGGELFF
TRBD2 many TRBJ2-3 TRBV12-3/TRBV12-4 TGTGCCAGCAGTTCGCGGGGGGGGAACACAGATACGCAGTATTTT CASSSRGGNTDTQYF
TRBD1 . TRBJ2-7 TRBV7-9 TGTGCCAGCAGCTCAACAGGGGCAATTTACGAGCAGTACTTC CASSSTGAIYEQYF
. many TRBJ2-7 TRBV6-5 TGTGCCAGCAGGCCCCCAGGGGTTGGCGAGCAGTACTTC CASRPPGVGEQYF